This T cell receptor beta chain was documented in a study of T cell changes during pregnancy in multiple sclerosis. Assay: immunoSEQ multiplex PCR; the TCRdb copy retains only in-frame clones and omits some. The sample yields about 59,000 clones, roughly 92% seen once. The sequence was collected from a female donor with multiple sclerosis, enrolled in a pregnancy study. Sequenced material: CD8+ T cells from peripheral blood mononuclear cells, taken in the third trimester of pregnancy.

The CDR3: CAWSFGQGSEGEKLFF. CDR3 in DNA: TGTGCCTGGAGTTTCGGACAGGGATCCGAGGGAGAAAAACTGTTTTTT. This rearrangement joins TRBV30 to TRBJ1-4; 8 nucleotides match TRBD1. Germline V gives CDR1 GTSNPN, CDR2 SVGIG (reference sequence). Trimming at V came to 2 bases and at J to 8 bases, leaving 13 bases not matched to a gene. CDR3 length: 16 residues.